The rows below give T cell receptor beta chains drawn from one sample of a study of vaccination effects on CD4 cells after COVID-19. The repertoire was sequenced with immunoSEQ multiplex PCR; TCRdb's copy has only in-frame clones and lacks some. The sample has under 70,000 clones, 60% to 80% seen once. No antigen is known for these receptors. The sequences come from CD4+ T cells from PBMCs cultured with HCoV-OC43 spike peptides, collected before COVID-19 vaccination. Receptor source: a human donor who received a COVID-19 vaccine. CDR3s include the opening cysteine and the closing phenylalanine or tryptophan. Fields, in order: CDR3 length, D gene, V gene, J gene, clone size, CDR3 DNA, CDR3 protein. D genes are given only for firm matches. Rows may omit the clone size; those that give it use once, few, many or a size class.

15,.,TRBV14,TRBJ1-4,once,TGTGCCAGCAGCCAAGCCGGGCAGTCGAAAGAAAAACTGTTTTTT,CASSQAGQSKEKLFF
13,.,TRBV2,TRBJ2-1,.,TGTGCCAGCAGTGCGGCCTTTTACAATGAGCAGTTCTTC,CASSAAFYNEQFF
18,.,TRBV12-5,TRBJ2-2,.,TGTGCTAGTGGTCCAACCCCGGACGGAGTCGCGAACACCGGGGAGCTGTTTTTT,CASGPTPDGVANTGELFF
12,TRBD1,TRBV7-9,TRBJ1-2,.,TGTGCCATCGGGACAGTTAACTATGGCTACACCTTC,CAIGTVNYGYTF
16,TRBD1,TRBV5-6,TRBJ1-6,.,TGTGCCAGCAGCTTCGACAGGGGTCGTTATGATTCACCCCTCCACTTT,CASSFDRGRYDSPLHF
15,.,TRBV5-1,TRBJ2-5,.,TGCGCCAGCAGCTTACCCCGGGGGAATCAAGAGACCCAGTACTTC,CASSLPRGNQETQYF
18,TRBD1,TRBV5-1,TRBJ1-3,few,TGCGCCAGCAGCATCTCCGGGACAGCAACTCATTATGGAAACACCATATATTTT,CASSISGTATHYGNTIYF
15,.,TRBV7-2,TRBJ2-3,.,TGTGCCAGCAGCTTAGTAGCTACTAGCACAGATACGCAGTATTTT,CASSLVATSTDTQYF
14,.,TRBV6-5,TRBJ1-3,few,TGTGCCAGCACTACGGGGCGCGAAGGAAACACCATATATTTT,CASTTGREGNTIYF
16,.,TRBV6-2/TRBV6-3,TRBJ2-1,.,TGTGCCAGCAGTTATATCTGGGAACGGGTAAACAATGAGCAGTTCTTC,CASSYIWERVNNEQFF
15,.,TRBV28,TRBJ1-1,.,TGTGCCAGCAGTTTAGGGGCGCCGGCGAACACTGAAGCTTTCTTT,CASSLGAPANTEAFF
17,TRBD1,TRBV5-1,TRBJ2-2,.,TGCGCCAGCAGCCCGACACCGGGACAGGGGGCCACCGGGGAGCTGTTTTTT,CASSPTPGQGATGELFF
16,.,TRBV5-6,TRBJ2-2,.,TGTGCCAGCAGTTACGTCAGGGGTCCGAACACCGGGGAGCTGTTTTTT,CASSYVRGPNTGELFF
13,.,TRBV6-5,TRBJ1-4,.,TGTGCCAGCATACCTCACAGTCGGGAAAAACTGTTTTTT,CASIPHSREKLFF
15,TRBD1,TRBV19,TRBJ2-3,.,TGTGCCACCACCATCGGGACAGGGGTTGAAGATACGCAGTATTTT,CATTIGTGVEDTQYF
13,TRBD1,TRBV2,TRBJ1-5,.,TGTGCCAGCATGGGACAGGGCAATCAGCCCCAGCATTTT,CASMGQGNQPQHF
15,TRBD1,TRBV5-1,TRBJ2-1,few,TGCGCCAGCAGCGGGGGGACAGGGTCCGGCAATGAGCAGTTCTTC,CASSGGTGSGNEQFF
15,.,TRBV3-1/TRBV3-2,TRBJ2-2,.,TGTGCCAGCAGCCAACACGGAGCGAACACCGGGGAGCTGTTTTTT,CASSQHGANTGELFF
16,.,TRBV4-1,TRBJ2-1,few,TGCGCCAGCAGCCAATCGACAGGGACTTTCCCGGATGAGCAGTTCTTC,CASSQSTGTFPDEQFF
15,TRBD1,TRBV19,TRBJ1-3,few,TGTGCCAGTAGTATCGACAGGGGAGTTGGAAACACCATATATTTT,CASSIDRGVGNTIYF
15,TRBD2,TRBV5-4,TRBJ2-1,.,TGTGCCAGCAGCTCCGGGACTAGCGGGAACAATGAGCAGTTCTTC,CASSSGTSGNNEQFF
13,.,TRBV14,TRBJ2-3,.,TGTGCCAGCAGCCAATATATCGTGGATACGCAGTATTTT,CASSQYIVDTQYF
15,.,TRBV9,TRBJ2-2,.,TGTGCCAGCAGCGCAAGAGATAAGAACACCGGGGAGCTGTTTTTT,CASSARDKNTGELFF
15,.,TRBV12-5,TRBJ2-2,.,TGTGCTAGTGGTTTGTTACGCCCGAACACCGGGGAGCTGTTTTTT,CASGLLRPNTGELFF
15,TRBD2,TRBV5-1,TRBJ2-1,.,TGCGCCAGCAGCTTACCTAGCGGGGCAAACAATGAGCAGTTCTTC,CASSLPSGANNEQFF
15,.,TRBV7-9,TRBJ1-6,.,TGTGCCAGCAGCTTAGGGCAGTCCTATAATTCACCCCTCCACTTT,CASSLGQSYNSPLHF
18,TRBD2,TRBV9,TRBJ2-3,.,TGTGCCAGCAGCGTACCGGGACTAGCGGGGGGTGGCACAGATACGCAGTATTTT,CASSVPGLAGGGTDTQYF
14,.,TRBV24-1,TRBJ2-3,once,TGTGCCACCAGTGACAGGGTGGTTACAGATACGCAGTATTTT,CATSDRVVTDTQYF
15,.,TRBV28,TRBJ1-2,.,TGTGCCAGCAGTTTACTTCCAGGGGAGGTAGTAGGCTACACCTTC,CASSLLPGEVVGYTF
16,.,TRBV6-5,TRBJ1-2,.,TGTGCCAGCAGTTACTCCGAGGGCCCCGTGTTCGCTGGCTACACCTTC,CASSYSEGPVFAGYTF
15,.,TRBV3-1/TRBV3-2,TRBJ1-2,.,TGTGCCAGCAGCGAGGACGTCGGAGCTAACTATGGCTACACCTTC,CASSEDVGANYGYTF
15,.,TRBV5-1,TRBJ1-2,.,TGCGCCAGCAGCTTGAGTCTTGGGGTTTTGACGGGCTACACCTTC,CASSLSLGVLTGYTF
14,TRBD1,TRBV7-3,TRBJ2-2,few,TGTGCCAGCAGCACCGGACAGGACACCGGGGAGCTGTTTTTT,CASSTGQDTGELFF
15,.,TRBV10-3,TRBJ2-4,once,TGTGCCATCAGTGCGGCAGGGGTAGCCAAAAACATTCAGTACTTC,CAISAAGVAKNIQYF
16,TRBD1,TRBV11-2,TRBJ2-1,.,TGTGCCAGCAGCTTGAAGGGGACAGGGGGCGCGATAAGACAGTTCTTC,CASSLKGTGGAIRQFF
14,.,TRBV6-5,TRBJ1-5,.,TGTGCCAGCATCGAACGGGGTAGCAATCAGCCCCAGCATTTT,CASIERGSNQPQHF
15,TRBD1,TRBV19,TRBJ1-2,.,TGTGCCAGTAGTATTGAAGGGACAGGTATTTATGGCTACACCTTC,CASSIEGTGIYGYTF
15,TRBD2,TRBV7-2,TRBJ2-1,.,TGTGCCAGCAGGCCTAGCGGGGGGCTGTACAATGAGCAGTTCTTC,CASRPSGGLYNEQFF
13,.,TRBV29-1,TRBJ1-2,.,TGCAGCGTTAACAGGGATCGGCGCTATGGCTACACCTTC,CSVNRDRRYGYTF
15,.,TRBV25-1,TRBJ1-3,few,TGTGCCAGCAGTGCGGGACCGAGCTCTGGAAACACCATATATTTT,CASSAGPSSGNTIYF
14,TRBD2,TRBV7-2,TRBJ2-5,.,TGTGCCAGCAGCTCTACTAGCGGGTCCGAGACCCAGTACTTC,CASSSTSGSETQYF
15,TRBD1,TRBV6-6,TRBJ1-1,.,TGTGCCAGCAGTCCGGGGGACAGGATGAACACTGAAGCTTTCTTT,CASSPGDRMNTEAFF
19,TRBD2,TRBV5-4,TRBJ2-6,.,TGTGCCAGCAGTAAACCTAGCGGGGGGGCCGGGCCTGGGGCCAACGTCCTGACTTTC,CASSKPSGGAGPGANVLTF
15,.,TRBV14,TRBJ2-6,once,TGTGCCAGCAGCCACGCTTACTCTGGGGCCAACGTCCTGACTTTC,CASSHAYSGANVLTF
14,TRBD1,TRBV6-5,TRBJ1-3,.,TGTGCCAGCAGCCGACGGACAGGGTCGGACACCATATATTTT,CASSRRTGSDTIYF